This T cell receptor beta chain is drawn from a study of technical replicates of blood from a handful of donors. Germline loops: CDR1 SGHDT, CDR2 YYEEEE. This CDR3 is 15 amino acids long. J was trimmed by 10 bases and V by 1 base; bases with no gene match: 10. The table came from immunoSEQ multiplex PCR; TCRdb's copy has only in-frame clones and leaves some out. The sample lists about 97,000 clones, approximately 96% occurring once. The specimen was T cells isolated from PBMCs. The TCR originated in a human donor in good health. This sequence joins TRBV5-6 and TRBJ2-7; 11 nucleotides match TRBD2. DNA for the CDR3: TGTGCCAGCAGCTTGAGTGTGGGACTAGCGGAAACTCAGTACTTC. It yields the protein CASSLSVGLAETQYF.